This TCR beta chain derives from a study of blood T cell repertoires in COVID-19. About the study: T cells, B-cell-depleted T cells, or PBMCs supplied cDNA or gDNA.

This table comes from immunoSEQ multiplex PCR, and its TCRdb copy is limited to in-frame clones, with some not included. The sample lists under 350,000 clones, roughly 85% seen once, with 7.2% in the top ten. V lost 5 bases, J lost 9 bases, and 17 bases lay in between. This CDR3 has 14 amino acids. Germline values: CDR1 SGHNT, CDR2 YENEEA. Sequenced input: peripheral blood. The chain combines TRBV11-3 with TRBJ2-1, with D possibly matching TRBD2 (6 bases). This clonotype was sampled from a human donor in a cohort sampled during active COVID-19. The DNA for the CDR3 is TGTGCCAGCAGCCGCCCGGGCGGGGAAGTTGAGCAGTTCTTC. Translating it yields CASSRPGGEVEQFF.